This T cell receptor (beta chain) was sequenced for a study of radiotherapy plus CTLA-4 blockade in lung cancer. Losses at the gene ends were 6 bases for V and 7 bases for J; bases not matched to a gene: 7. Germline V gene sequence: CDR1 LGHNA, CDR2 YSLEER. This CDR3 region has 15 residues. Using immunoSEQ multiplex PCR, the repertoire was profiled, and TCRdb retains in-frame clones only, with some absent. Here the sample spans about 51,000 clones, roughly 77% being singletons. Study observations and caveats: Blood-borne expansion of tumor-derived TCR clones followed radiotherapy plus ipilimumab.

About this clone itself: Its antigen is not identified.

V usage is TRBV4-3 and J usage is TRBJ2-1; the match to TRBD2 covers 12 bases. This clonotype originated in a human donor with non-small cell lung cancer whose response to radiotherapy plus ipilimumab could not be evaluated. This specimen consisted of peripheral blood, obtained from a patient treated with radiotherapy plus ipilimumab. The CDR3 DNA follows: TGCGCCAGCAGTCCCCCTAGCGGGGGGGATAATGAGCAGTTCTTC. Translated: CASSPPSGGDNEQFF.